A selection of T cell receptor beta chains follows, all from one sample in a study of blood T cell repertoires in COVID-19. The protocol was immunoSEQ multiplex PCR, while the TCRdb copy is restricted to in-frame clones and leaves out a portion. Here the sample spans a few hundred thousand clones, 85% being singletons. The specimen was peripheral blood. These receptors originate from a young woman with acute or convalescent COVID-19. CDR3s include the opening cysteine and the closing phenylalanine or tryptophan. D genes are given only for firm matches. Part of the rows lack a size; the others show once, few, many or a class for expanded clones.

length: 15; size: NA; D: NA; J: TRBJ1-2; V: TRBV9; CDR3: CASSPFTGPGEGYTF; DNA: TGTGCCAGCAGCCCTTTTACTGGTCCCGGGGAGGGCTACACCTTC
length: 17; size: NA; D: TRBD1; J: TRBJ2-1; V: TRBV4-1; CDR3: CASSQAAGTGGNNEQFF; DNA: TGCGCCAGCAGCCAAGCAGCCGGGACAGGAGGCAACAATGAGCAGTTCTTC
length: 13; size: NA; D: NA; J: TRBJ1-5; V: TRBV5-4; CDR3: CASSWGGNQPQHF; DNA: TGTGCCAGCAGCTGGGGGGGAAATCAGCCCCAGCATTTT
length: 15; size: NA; D: TRBD2; J: TRBJ2-1; V: TRBV5-1; CDR3: CASSQGLGRGNEQFF; DNA: TGCGCCAGCAGCCAAGGACTAGGAAGAGGTAATGAGCAGTTCTTC
length: 11; size: NA; D: NA; J: TRBJ2-1; V: TRBV20-1; CDR3: CSARGEHEQFF; DNA: TGCAGTGCTAGGGGAGAACATGAGCAGTTCTTC
length: 13; size: NA; D: NA; J: TRBJ2-5; V: TRBV30; CDR3: CAWSMGARETQYF; DNA: TGTGCCTGGAGTATGGGGGCGCGAGAGACCCAGTACTTC
length: 17; size: NA; D: TRBD2; J: TRBJ2-1; V: TRBV4-1; CDR3: CASSQSSWSGENNEQFF; DNA: TGCGCCAGCAGCCAAAGTAGTTGGAGCGGGGAGAACAATGAGCAGTTCTTC
length: 14; size: NA; D: NA; J: TRBJ2-1; V: TRBV7-9; CDR3: CASSLLLVEGEQFF; DNA: TGTGCCAGCAGCTTGCTTCTAGTGGAAGGCGAGCAGTTCTTC
length: 12; size: once; D: NA; J: TRBJ1-1; V: TRBV28; CDR3: CASSLIRSGAFF; DNA: TGTGCCAGCAGTTTAATCCGATCAGGAGCTTTCTTT
length: 19; size: NA; D: TRBD2; J: TRBJ2-1; V: TRBV5-1; CDR3: CASSNPTSGGASSYNEQFF; DNA: TGCGCCAGCAGCAATCCCACTAGCGGGGGGGCCAGCTCCTACAATGAGCAGTTCTTC
length: 13; size: NA; D: NA; J: TRBJ2-7; V: TRBV5-8; CDR3: CASSYFRAYEQYF; DNA: TGTGCCAGCAGCTACTTCCGTGCCTACGAGCAGTACTTC
length: 16; size: NA; D: NA; J: TRBJ1-6; V: TRBV19; CDR3: CASSIVLWGQESPLHF; DNA: TGTGCCAGTAGTATAGTCCTTTGGGGGCAAGAATCACCCCTCCACTTT
length: 16; size: many; D: TRBD1; J: TRBJ2-3; V: TRBV6-1; CDR3: CASSDAYRGRTDTQYF; DNA: TGTGCCAGCAGTGACGCCTACAGGGGGCGAACAGATACGCAGTATTTT
length: 12; size: NA; D: NA; J: TRBJ1-5; V: TRBV23-1; CDR3: CASIFPRQPQHF; DNA: TGCGCCAGCATCTTTCCTCGGCAGCCCCAGCATTTT
length: 15; size: NA; D: NA; J: TRBJ1-1; V: TRBV18; CDR3: CASSPRQEMNTEAFF; DNA: TGTGCCAGCTCACCTAGACAAGAAATGAACACTGAAGCTTTCTTT
length: 17; size: NA; D: TRBD2; J: TRBJ2-1; V: TRBV4-2; CDR3: CASSQEVGAGGSDEQFF; DNA: TGTGCCAGCAGCCAAGAGGTAGGCGCGGGAGGCAGCGATGAGCAGTTCTTC
length: 15; size: once; D: TRBD2; J: TRBJ2-5; V: TRBV5-1; CDR3: CASSLRSGIQETQYF; DNA: TGCGCCAGCAGCTTGCGGAGCGGGATCCAAGAGACCCAGTACTTC
length: 15; size: NA; D: TRBD1; J: TRBJ2-7; V: TRBV28; CDR3: CASSYRGLRTYEQYF; DNA: TGTGCCAGCAGTTACAGGGGATTGAGGACCTACGAGCAGTACTTC
length: 14; size: once; D: NA; J: TRBJ1-1; V: TRBV5-5; CDR3: CASSHVNTNTEAFF; DNA: TGTGCCAGCAGCCACGTTAACACCAACACTGAAGCTTTCTTT
length: 15; size: NA; D: TRBD1; J: TRBJ2-7; V: TRBV7-6; CDR3: CASSLGTGDSYEQYF; DNA: TGTGCCAGCAGCTTGGGGACAGGGGACTCCTACGAGCAGTACTTC